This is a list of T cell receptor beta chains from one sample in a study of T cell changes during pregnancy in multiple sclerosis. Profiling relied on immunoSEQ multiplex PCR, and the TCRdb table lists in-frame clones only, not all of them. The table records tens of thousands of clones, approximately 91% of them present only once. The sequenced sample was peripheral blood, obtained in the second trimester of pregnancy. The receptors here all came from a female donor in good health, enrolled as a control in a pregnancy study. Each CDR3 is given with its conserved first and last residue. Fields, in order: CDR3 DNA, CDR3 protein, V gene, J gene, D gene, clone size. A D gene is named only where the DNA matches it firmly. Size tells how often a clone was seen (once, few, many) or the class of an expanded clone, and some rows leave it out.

TGCGCCAGCATAAGAGTCACCGGGGAGCTGTTTTTT	CASIRVTGELFF	TRBV10-2	TRBJ2-2	NA	NA
TGTGCCAGTAGTATAGATGGGGAGGGCGCACTAGCGGGTATCCCTAGCTCCTACAATGAGCAGTTCTTC	CASSIDGEGALAGIPSSYNEQFF	TRBV19	TRBJ2-1	TRBD2	NA
TGTGCCAGCAGCTACGTCACAGGGGGCTTAGGCACTGAAGCTTTCTTT	CASSYVTGGLGTEAFF	TRBV7-6	TRBJ1-1	TRBD1	NA
TGCAGCGTTGGAGACAGGGGGACGGATGAGCAGTTCTTC	CSVGDRGTDEQFF	TRBV29-1	TRBJ2-1	TRBD1	once
TGTGCTAGTGGTTCGGGACAGCCTAACACTGAAGCTTTCTTT	CASGSGQPNTEAFF	TRBV12-5	TRBJ1-1	TRBD1	NA
TGTGCCAGCAGCCTGAAACAGGGAAGGGGGAGCACAGATACGCAGTATTTT	CASSLKQGRGSTDTQYF	TRBV5-6	TRBJ2-3	NA	NA
TGTGCCAGCAGCCGGACAGGGGAGTATGGCTACACCTTC	CASSRTGEYGYTF	TRBV6-5	TRBJ1-2	TRBD1	NA
TGTGCCAGCAGCTTAGGGAGCGGGGGCAAGTGGGAGCAGTACTTC	CASSLGSGGKWEQYF	TRBV7-6	TRBJ2-7	TRBD2	NA
TGTGCCAGTAGTATGTCGGGGAACACTGAAGCTTTCTTT	CASSMSGNTEAFF	TRBV19	TRBJ1-1	NA	NA
TGTGCCATCAGTGAGTCCGGCACAGGGGAGAACACTGAAGCTTTCTTT	CAISESGTGENTEAFF	TRBV10-3	TRBJ1-1	TRBD1	NA
TGTGCCATATCCGAACGGGGGGGCCAGTACGAGCAGTACTTC	CAISERGGQYEQYF	TRBV10-3	TRBJ2-7	TRBD2	NA
TGTGCCAGCAGCTCGGGACAGGGCCCTCCTTCTAGGGGGGGCTACACCTTC	CASSSGQGPPSRGGYTF	TRBV7-3	TRBJ1-2	TRBD1	NA
TGTGCCAGCAGCTTGGGGGGGGGATACACTGAAGCTTTCTTT	CASSLGGGYTEAFF	TRBV5-4	TRBJ1-1	NA	NA
TGTGCCAGCAGTTTATCCTCATCCGCCGCGGGGGCGGGAATCGGCTACACCTTC	CASSLSSSAAGAGIGYTF	TRBV27	TRBJ1-2	NA	NA
TGTGCCAGCAGCGCAACAGGTCCGCTGGGTAAGCAGTACTTC	CASSATGPLGKQYF	TRBV21-1	TRBJ2-7	NA	NA
TGTGCCAGTAGTATATCAGGACTCCCCTTCACAGATACGCAGTATTTT	CASSISGLPFTDTQYF	TRBV19	TRBJ2-3	NA	NA
TGCACCAGCCCGGAGGCCCTCCACAATGAGCAGTTCTTC	CTSPEALHNEQFF	TRBV1	TRBJ2-1	NA	NA
TGTGCCAGCAGCTCCTACTCGTTGGAGACCCAGTACTTC	CASSSYSLETQYF	TRBV5-5	TRBJ2-5	NA	NA
TGTGCCAGCAGCCTAGGGACTAGCGGGTCGTCCTACAATGAGCAGTTCTTC	CASSLGTSGSSYNEQFF	TRBV9	TRBJ2-1	TRBD2	NA
TGTGCCTGGGACCCGGGCAGGGGGGATCAGCCCCAGCATTTT	CAWDPGRGDQPQHF	TRBV30	TRBJ1-5	TRBD1	NA
TGTGCCAGCAGCTTGGGAGGGATGAGCTATGGCTACACCTTC	CASSLGGMSYGYTF	TRBV5-5	TRBJ1-2	NA	NA
TGTGCCAGCAGCTTGGGGGCCTTAAGGGAGAGGGAGACCCAGTACTTC	CASSLGALRERETQYF	TRBV5-6	TRBJ2-5	NA	NA
TGCAGCGTTGGGGACAGGGGAAGAAGCAATCAGCCCCAGCATTTT	CSVGDRGRSNQPQHF	TRBV29-1	TRBJ1-5	TRBD1	NA
TGTGCCAGCATTACAGGGGGCCAGCCCACCGAGCAGTACTTC	CASITGGQPTEQYF	TRBV28	TRBJ2-7	TRBD1	NA
TGTGCCAGCAGCGCGGCCGGGACTAGACCCCCCAATGAGCAGTTCTTC	CASSAAGTRPPNEQFF	TRBV13	TRBJ2-1	TRBD2	NA
TGTGCCAGCAGCTCCTCCAATACAGGGGGCGGCGGCTACACCTTC	CASSSSNTGGGGYTF	TRBV7-3	TRBJ1-2	TRBD1	NA
TGTGCCAGCAGCGTAATGGCTAGCGTGGACAATGAGCAGTTCTTC	CASSVMASVDNEQFF	TRBV9	TRBJ2-1	NA	NA
TGCGCCAGCAGCTTGGGGGGGGGCACTGAAGCTTTCTTT	CASSLGGGTEAFF	TRBV5-1	TRBJ1-1	NA	NA
TGTGCCAGCAACACGGGACAGACTAATGAAAAACTGTTTTTT	CASNTGQTNEKLFF	TRBV9	TRBJ1-4	TRBD1	NA
TGTGCCAGCAGCTTAGGGGTTGCAGGGGGAGAGACCCAGTACTTC	CASSLGVAGGETQYF	TRBV11-2	TRBJ2-5	TRBD1	NA
TGTGCCAGCACCGAAGGGATTCGAACAGGAGAAGCTTTCTTT	CASTEGIRTGEAFF	TRBV2	TRBJ1-1	NA	NA
TGTGCCAGCAGCCAAAATAACTATGGCTACACCTTC	CASSQNNYGYTF	TRBV7-9	TRBJ1-2	NA	NA
TGTGCCAGCAGCCTCACTCGCGTACAGGGGGGCTACGAGCAGTACTTC	CASSLTRVQGGYEQYF	TRBV7-2	TRBJ2-7	TRBD1	NA
TGTGCCAGCAGTTTCAAACACCCGAACACTGAAGCTTTCTTT	CASSFKHPNTEAFF	TRBV27	TRBJ1-1	NA	few
TGTGCCAGCAGTACCGGGACAGGGAAGGGCTACACCTTC	CASSTGTGKGYTF	TRBV6-6	TRBJ1-2	TRBD1	NA
TGTGCAAGTCGCTTAGTTGGGGGGACTGTTGGTTCACCCCTCCACTTT	CASRLVGGTVGSPLHF	TRBV12-2	TRBJ1-6	NA	NA
TGTGCCAGCAGCTTAGCGGGAGCAGGGGGAGGAGAAAAACTGTTTTTT	CASSLAGAGGGEKLFF	TRBV7-8	TRBJ1-4	TRBD1	NA
TGTGCCAGCAGGGGCGGGGGTTCCTACAATGAGCAGTTCTTC	CASRGGGSYNEQFF	TRBV7-3	TRBJ2-1	TRBD2	NA
TGTGCCAGCATGGGGGCAGGGGGCACCGGGGAGCTGTTTTTT	CASMGAGGTGELFF	TRBV6-5	TRBJ2-2	TRBD1	once
TGTGCCAGCACCGACTCCACCTGGGGCCACACTGAAGCTTTCTTT	CASTDSTWGHTEAFF	TRBV6-5	TRBJ1-1	NA	NA
TGTGCCAGCAGCGTCACTAGCGGTAAAGAGACCCAGTACTTC	CASSVTSGKETQYF	TRBV9	TRBJ2-5	TRBD2	NA
TGCGCCAGCAGCCAACCTCAGGAAAAACTGTTTTTT	CASSQPQEKLFF	TRBV4-1	TRBJ1-4	NA	NA
TGCAGTGCTCTGTCGGGAACCGAGCAGTACTTC	CSALSGTEQYF	TRBV20-1	TRBJ2-7	NA	NA
TGCGCCAGCAGTCTTTGGACAGGGGATACGCAGTATTTT	CASSLWTGDTQYF	TRBV5-1	TRBJ2-3	TRBD1	NA
TGTGCCAGCAGTTACTCTAATCAGGGTATCACTGAAGCTTTCTTT	CASSYSNQGITEAFF	TRBV6-5	TRBJ1-1	NA	NA
TGTGCCAGCAGCTTAGGGCCGGGACAGGTTAACTCTGGGGCCAACGTCCTGACTTTC	CASSLGPGQVNSGANVLTF	TRBV7-3	TRBJ2-6	TRBD1	NA
TGTGCCAGCAGCGTAGGAGGGGTCGGTAGCGGGAGCCAGTACGAGCAGTACTTC	CASSVGGVGSGSQYEQYF	TRBV9	TRBJ2-7	TRBD2	NA
TGTGCCAGCAGCTTATCCCCTAGCGGGGGGCCCAGCACAGATACGCAGTATTTT	CASSLSPSGGPSTDTQYF	TRBV7-2	TRBJ2-3	TRBD2	NA
TGTGCCCTGGGGGGGGTTGGAACTGAAGCTTTCTTT	CALGGVGTEAFF	TRBV6-6	TRBJ1-1	NA	NA
TGTGCCACCTCACTGACACAGGGCGCCGGGGAGCTGTTTTTT	CATSLTQGAGELFF	TRBV6-5	TRBJ2-2	NA	NA
TGCAGCGTCGTAGCGGGATACGAGCAGTACTTC	CSVVAGYEQYF	TRBV29-1	TRBJ2-7	TRBD2	once
TGTGCCAGCAGGCGACAGGGGGCTGGAAACACCATATATTTT	CASRRQGAGNTIYF	TRBV6-5	TRBJ1-3	TRBD1	NA
TGTGCCAGCAGCTTAGAAGCAACAGCGGCAAACTATGGCTACACCTTC	CASSLEATAANYGYTF	TRBV7-8	TRBJ1-2	NA	NA